One sample yielded the 32 T cell receptor beta chains listed below, sequenced in a study of molecular identifiers for immune sequencing clone quantification. TCRdb reanalysed the PCR reads using MiXCR and keeps one entry per CDR3 protein. The sample carries 85,000 to 130,000 distinct CDR3 sequences, about 35% recorded once. Sequenced material: naive CD8+ T cells from blood, with Jurkat cell RNA spiked in. Subset noted: FACS-sorted CD8+CD4-CCR7+CD45RA+ naive T cells. All receptors derive from a human donor in good health. Some libraries in this study had Jurkat cell RNA spiked in.

The chain links TRBV12-3 or TRBV12-4 to TRBJ2-2; 11 nucleotides align to TRBD2. This CDR3 comprises 15 residues. The trim removed 6 bases at V and 1 base at J, leaving 1 base unmatched. CDR3 region: CASSGTSGNTGELFF. The CDR3, as DNA: TGTGCCAGCAGCGGGACTAGCGGGAACACCGGGGAGCTGTTTTTT.

This clonotype came up many times. This sequence joins TRBV7-9 and TRBJ1-1; D perhaps matches TRBD1 (5 bases). Germline-derived CDR1 and CDR2 are SEHNR and FQNEAQ (reference sequence). This CDR3 spans 13 amino acids. Trimming pared 6 bases from V and 7 bases from J, leaving 15 bases between. CDR3 region: CASRPPGGNEAFF. Here the CDR3 DNA reads TGTGCCAGCAGACCCCCTGGGGGGAATGAAGCTTTCTTT.

The chain links TRBV20-1 to TRBJ2-7, with no clear D. CDR3 length: 14 residues. Trimming took off 0 bases at V and 1 base at J, with 10 bases between the two ends. CDR1 is DFQATT and CDR2 is SNEGSKA in the germline V gene (reference sequence). CDR3 region: CSARDRLESYEQYF. DNA for the CDR3: TGCAGTGCTAGAGATCGCCTAGAGTCCTACGAGCAGTACTTC.

This clonotype has a handful of counts. CDR3 sequence (DNA): TGTGCCAGCAGTTTATTTAGCGGGGATGAGCAGTTCTTC. It codes for CASSLFSGDEQFF. V and J are TRBV27 and TRBJ2-1; 8 bases agree with TRBD2. Trimming removed 1 base from V and 8 bases from J; junction bases left unmatched: 1. Germline-derived CDR1 and CDR2 are MNHEY and SMNVEV (reference sequence). This CDR3 contains 13 residues.

The rearrangement joins TRBV10-1 to TRBJ2-7; weak D call: TRBD2 (5 bases). Trimming stripped 6 bases from V and 2 bases from J, with 14 bases between. CDR3 size: 14 residues. Germline V gene sequence: CDR1 WNHNN, CDR2 SYGVQD (reference sequence). DNA of the CDR3: TGCGCCAGCAGCACTAGTCCGCCTCCCTACGAGCAGTACTTC. The encoded protein is CASSTSPPPYEQYF.

The gene calls are TRBV7-9 and TRBJ2-7; D may correspond to TRBD1 or TRBD2 (6 bases each). Germline CDR1 reads SEHNR; CDR2 reads FQNEAQ (reference sequence). The CDR3 is 14 amino acids. V lost 0 bases, J lost 2 bases, and 8 bases lay in between. The CDR3 spells CASSLAGGTYEQYF. CDR3 in DNA: TGTGCCAGCAGCTTAGCCGGGGGCACCTACGAGCAGTACTTC.

Note on this clonotype: Germline and junction disagree at one end, which may indicate a read error. The V gene is TRBV2, the J gene TRBJ2-4, with 9 bases fitting TRBD2. Germline V CDR1 and CDR2: SNHLY, FYNNEI. This CDR3 region has 18 residues. In DNA form, the CDR3 reads TGTGCCAGCAGTGATAGCGGGGGTCACCCCCTAGCCAAACACATTCAGTACTTC. It specifies CASSDSGGHPLAKHIQYF.

J is TRBJ2-7 and V is TRBV7-9, with D tentatively TRBD1 (6 bases). Trimming pared 5 bases from V and 2 bases from J, leaving 13 bases between. Germline V gene data show CDR1 as SEHNR and CDR2 as FQNEAQ (reference sequence). This CDR3 is 14 amino acids long. CDR3 region: CASSDRDKPYEQYF. The CDR3, as DNA: TGTGCCAGCAGCGACCGGGACAAACCCTACGAGCAGTACTTC.

On this clonotype: The junction differs from germline at one of its ends, possibly a read error. The rearrangement links TRBV25-1 to TRBJ2-3, with 9 bases fitting TRBD1. The CDR3 sequence is 16 residues long. The germline V gene has CDR1 MGHDK and CDR2 SYGVNS. For the CDR3, the DNA is TGTGCCAGCAGAGAATGGGGGACAGGGTACTCGGATACGCAGTATTTT. Translated, it gives CASREWGTGYSDTQYF.

This clonotype has at least ten counts. The V call is TRBV28, the J call TRBJ2-5; the D is unclear. The CDR3 sequence is 13 residues long. CDR1 is MDHEN, CDR2 SYDVKM, per germline. V lost 6 bases, J lost 2 bases, and 10 bases lay in between. The CDR3 protein is CASSEAEQETQYF. Written as DNA, the CDR3 is TGTGCCAGCAGCGAGGCGGAGCAAGAGACCCAGTACTTC.

This rearrangement joins TRBV18 to TRBJ2-5; D call uncertain. Trimming took off 2 bases at V and 2 bases at J, with 12 bases between the two ends. Germline loops: CDR1 KGHSH, CDR2 LQKENI. This CDR3 has 15 residues. This CDR3 is CASSPLGLRQETQYF. Here the CDR3 DNA reads TGTGCCAGCTCACCATTAGGTTTGAGGCAAGAGACCCAGTACTTC.

A note on this clonotype: The junction shows a germline mismatch at one end, possibly a read error. The V call is TRBV28, the J call TRBJ2-3; D ambiguous. This CDR3 contains 15 residues. Germline values: CDR1 MDHEN, CDR2 SYDVKM. The CDR3 coding sequence is TGTGCCAGCAGTATTGTGGCTTTACCCACAGATACTCAGTATTTT. It translates to CASSIVALPTDTQYF. The whole variable domain, remainder taken from reference TRBV28 and TRBJ2-3, is DVKVTQSSRYLVKRTGEKVFLECVQDMDHENMFWYRQDPGLGLRLIYFSYDVKMKEKGDIPEGYSVSREKKERFSLILESASTNQTSMYLCASSIVALPTDTQYFGPGTRLTVL.

This rearrangement joins TRBV7-9 to TRBJ2-5; possible D gene TRBD1, 6 bases. V lost 4 bases and J 2 bases, leaving 8 bases between the germline ends. Germline loops: CDR1 SEHNR, CDR2 FQNEAQ (reference sequence). This CDR3 region has 13 residues. This chain's CDR3 is CASSWTVQETQYF. CDR3 sequence (DNA): TGTGCCAGCAGCTGGACAGTACAAGAGACCCAGTACTTC. Based on the CDR3 plus reference TRBV7-9 and TRBJ2-5, the full variable domain is DTGVSQNPRHKITKRGQNVTFRCDPISEHNRLYWYRQTLGQGPEFLTYFQNEAQLEKSRLLSDRFSAERPKGSFSTLEIQRTEQGDSAMYLCASSWTVQETQYFGPGTRLLVL.

V and J are TRBV20-1 and TRBJ2-7; 8 nucleotides line up with TRBD1. The V and J ends lost 6 bases and 6 bases, in that order; junction bases with no gene match: 10. There are 13 residues in the CDR3. Germline CDR1 is DFQATT and CDR2 is SNEGSKA (reference sequence). The CDR3: CSAADRDHLEQYF. The DNA for the CDR3 is TGCAGTGCAGCGGACAGGGACCATCTCGAGCAGTACTTC.

This chain uses TRBV4-2 with TRBJ2-3; TRBD1 matches 7 bases. The CDR3 sequence is 16 residues long. J gave up 4 bases and V 0 bases, and 7 bases lay outside the gene matches. Germline V gene sequence: CDR1 LGHNA, CDR2 YNFKEQ. The CDR3 protein is CASSQDTGAGSDTQYF. The CDR3 DNA is TGTGCCAGCAGCCAAGACACAGGGGCTGGATCAGATACGCAGTATTTT.

The chain employs TRBV19 and TRBJ2-4; D is possibly TRBD1 or TRBD2 (5 bases each). V lost 8 bases and J lost 7, with 18 bases in between. The CDR3 has 14 amino acids. Germline-derived CDR1 and CDR2 are LNHDA and SQIVND (reference sequence). CDR3 sequence reads: CASGGVLSRNIQYF. The CDR3 DNA reads TGTGCCAGTGGGGGAGTCCTTTCCCGGAACATTCAGTACTTC. Combining the CDR3 with reference TRBV19 and TRBJ2-4 gives the whole variable domain DGGITQSPKYLFRKEGQNVTLSCEQNLNHDAMYWYRQDPGQGLRLIYYSQIVNDFQKGDIAEGYSVSREKKESFPLTVTSAQKNPTAFYLCASGGVLSRNIQYFGAGTRLSVL.

V is TRBV10-3 and J is TRBJ2-3, with D possibly TRBD1 on 6 matching bases. The CDR3 spans 15 residues. The V and J ends lost 9 bases and 3 bases respectively, with 19 bases between them. CDR1 and CDR2 (germline): ENHRY, SYGVKD. This CDR3 reads CAITGSRVRTDTQYF. CDR3 bases: TGTGCCATAACAGGGTCTAGAGTTCGGACAGATACGCAGTATTTT.

This clonotype was detected many times. The genes are TRBV29-1 and TRBJ2-1, with 13 bases fitting TRBD2. The CDR3 contains 14 residues. J was trimmed by 3 bases and V by 7 bases; bases with no gene match: 3. Per the germline V gene, CDR1 is SQVTM and CDR2 is ANQGSEA. CDR3 loop: CSAGLAGVYNEQFF. CDR3 nucleotides: TGCAGCGCCGGACTAGCGGGGGTCTACAATGAGCAGTTCTTC.

The chain links TRBV11-3 to TRBJ2-2; 8 bases are a match to TRBD2. This CDR3 has 17 residues. In germline, CDR1 is SGHNT, CDR2 YENEEA. Trimming cost V 5 bases and J 6 bases; bases outside gene matches: 14. The DNA of the CDR3 is TGTGCCAGCAGCAACCGAAGGCGGGAGGCACTCTCCGGGGAGCTGTTTTTT. Protein product: CASSNRRREALSGELFF.

The chain recombines TRBV7-9 with TRBJ2-5; 7 bases fit TRBD2. The germline V gene encodes CDR1 SEHNR and CDR2 FQNEAQ (reference sequence). The CDR3 has 16 residues. Trimming removed 5 bases from V and 3 bases from J; junction bases left unmatched: 12. DNA of the CDR3: TGTGCCAGCAGCGCAACCCGGGGACTAACTAAAGAGACCCAGTACTTC. It yields the protein CASSATRGLTKETQYF.

The V gene is TRBV5-3, the J gene TRBJ2-5; D remains ambiguous. TRBV5-3 is an open reading frame whose function is uncertain. Trimming stripped 8 bases from V and 1 base from J, with 15 bases between. The CDR3 is made up of 14 amino acids. In DNA form, the CDR3 reads TGTGCCAGCAGCCTCAGAATGCCCCAAGAGACCCAGTACTTC. It codes for CASSLRMPQETQYF.

CDR3 sequence reads: CASADILNYGYTF. The CDR3 nucleotides read TGTGCCAGCGCTGACATCCTAAACTATGGCTACACCTTC. This chain links TRBV27 with TRBJ1-2; no clear D gene. The CDR3 contains 13 residues. Trimming left V 8 bases short and J 2 bases short, with 12 bases between. The V gene's germline CDR1 is MNHEY and CDR2 SMNVEV (reference sequence).

Ten or more counts support this clonotype. The rearrangement uses TRBV28 and TRBJ1-1, with D uncertain. Germline V lookup: CDR1 MDHEN, CDR2 SYDVKM. The CDR3 is 12 residues long. V lost 3 bases to trimming and J lost 11 bases, with 13 bases between them. For the CDR3, the DNA is TGTGCCAGCAGTTTTACCAATATTGACGCTTTCTTT. Amino acids: CASSFTNIDAFF.

The chain combines TRBV27 with TRBJ2-7; no clear D gene. The CDR3 covers 15 residues. Trimming removed 3 bases at V and 2 bases at J, with 14 bases between. Germline V gene lookup returns CDR1 MNHEY and CDR2 SMNVEV (reference sequence). Written as DNA, the CDR3 is TGTGCCAGCAGTTTCTTGGTCGGGCTCCCCTACGAGCAGTACTTC. This encodes CASSFLVGLPYEQYF.

With regard to this clonotype: This could be a read error, since a much larger clone is one nucleotide away. The gene calls are TRBV29-1 and TRBJ2-5; weak D call: TRBD1 (6 bases). The CDR3 runs 13 residues. Looked up from germline, CDR1 is SQVTM and CDR2 is ANQGSEA. The CDR3 is CSVGGRNQGTQYF. Here the CDR3 DNA reads TGCAGCGTTGGGGGGCGCAACCAAGGGACCCAGTACTTC.

In its sample, this clonotype was seen once. One end of the junction fails to match germline, which may point to a read error. The CDR3 DNA sequence: TGTGCCAGCAGCTGGGGACTAGCGGGAGGCGAGCAGTACTTC. Protein sequence: CASSWGLAGGEQYF. J is TRBJ2-7 and V is TRBV5-3; 15 bases match TRBD2. TRBV5-3 is recorded as an ORF, its role being uncertain. The CDR3 extends over 14 amino acids.

This clonotype was observed a handful of times. This sequence joins TRBV20-1 and TRBJ2-5, with D possibly matching TRBD1 (6 bases). The germline gives CDR1 DFQATT, CDR2 SNEGSKA (reference sequence). This CDR3 has 13 residues. DNA of the CDR3: TGCAGGTCCTGGGCGACAGGAAAAGAGACCCAGTACTTC. It translates to CRSWATGKETQYF.

This clonotype was counted a few times. This sequence joins TRBV12-3 or TRBV12-4 and TRBJ2-6; the D is unclear. The CDR3 runs 14 residues. V lost 10 bases to trimming and J lost 2 bases, with 12 bases between them. This CDR3 is CANAGPTGANVLTF. Here the CDR3 DNA reads TGTGCCAACGCCGGGCCCACTGGGGCCAACGTCCTGACTTTC.

The chain carries TRBV9 and TRBJ1-1; unclear D gene. This CDR3 has 13 residues. The V and J ends lost 0 bases and 10 bases respectively, with 13 bases between them. CDR1 SGDLS and CDR2 YYNGEE come from the germline V gene. This CDR3 reads CASSVGEGSGAFF. CDR3 nucleotide sequence: TGTGCCAGCAGCGTAGGAGAGGGATCGGGAGCTTTCTTT.

This chain joins TRBV9 and TRBJ2-1; D call uncertain. Germline CDR1 SGDLS, CDR2 YYNGEE. This CDR3 region has 15 residues. Trimming shortened V by 4 bases and J by 7 bases, and 18 bases separated the two germline ends. CDR3 sequence (DNA): TGTGCCAGCAGCTATCAGTCCGGGTCCAGGAATGAGCAGTTCTTC. Amino acids: CASSYQSGSRNEQFF. Looking up the rest from reference TRBV9 and TRBJ2-1 gives the full variable domain: DSGVTQTPKHLITATGQRVTLRCSPRSGDLSVYWYQQSLDQGLQFLIQYYNGEERAKGNILERFSAQQFPDLHSELNLSSLELGDSALYFCASSYQSGSRNEQFFGPGTRLTVL.

This chain joins TRBV4-1 and TRBJ2-3; D is ambiguous. Germline CDR1 MGHRA, CDR2 YSYEKL. The CDR3 spans 14 residues. Trimming took 1 base from V and 2 from J, leaving 7 bases between them. The CDR3 region is CASSQGQYTDTQYF. The CDR3 DNA is TGCGCCAGCAGCCAAGGACAATACACAGATACGCAGTATTTT.

This clonotype appeared a few times. The chain uses TRBV2 and TRBJ2-1; D is undetermined. Germline CDR1 is SNHLY and CDR2 is FYNNEI. The CDR3 consists of 10 residues. V gave up 5 bases and J gave up 10 bases, with 6 bases separating them. The DNA of the CDR3 is TGTGCCAGCAGTATTCTGGAGCAGTTCTTC. Translating gives CASSILEQFF.